This TCR beta chain was sequenced in a study of T cell changes during pregnancy in multiple sclerosis. Using immunoSEQ multiplex PCR, the repertoire was profiled, and TCRdb retains in-frame clones only, with some absent. The table records 75,000 to 80,000 clones, roughly 93% of them present only once. Germline V CDR1 and CDR2: GTSNPN, SVGIG (reference sequence). The CDR3 spans 13 residues. V lost 4 bases to trimming and J lost 2 bases; unmatched junction nucleotides: 4. The V call is TRBV30, the J call TRBJ2-7, with 8 bases fitting TRBD1. The sequenced sample was peripheral blood, obtained in the second trimester of pregnancy. This receptor was identified in a female donor in good health, enrolled as a control in a pregnancy study. The CDR3 DNA reads as TGTGCCTGGACCCGACAGGGGCCCTACGAGCAGTACTTC. It codes for CAWTRQGPYEQYF.